Sequencing of this T cell receptor beta chain was carried out in a study of shared clonotypes between healthy human individuals. Study overall: The study used three CD4 naive, three CD4 memory, two CD8 naive and one CD8 memory plate per donor. Broader study findings: Non-shared clonotypes displayed generation probabilities falling below those of clonotypes present in all four donors.

This clone occurred a few times. The antigen remains unidentified. Generated by immunoSEQ multiplex PCR, the TCRdb table keeps only in-frame clones and is missing some. The sample has around 2,000,000 clones, just over 90% seen once; the top ten hold around 1.7%. CD8 cells classed as naive were CD45RO-negative and positively selected for CCR7, excluding terminally differentiated effector memory CD45RA+ cells. What was sequenced was naive CD8+ T cells from PBMCs. The TCR sequence derives from a man aged 18 to 30 in good health. Some clones in this sample may be carry-over from other donors' samples.

In DNA form, the CDR3 reads TGTGCCATCAGTACCTTCTCCGGACAGACGGGAAACACCATATATTTT. Amino acid sequence: CAISTFSGQTGNTIYF. The chain uses TRBV10-3 and TRBJ1-3; tentative D call: TRBD1 (6 bases). Germline CDR1 and CDR2: ENHRY and SYGVKD. The V end lost 5 bases, the J end lost 4 bases, and 18 bases lay between the germline ends. This CDR3 has 16 amino acids.